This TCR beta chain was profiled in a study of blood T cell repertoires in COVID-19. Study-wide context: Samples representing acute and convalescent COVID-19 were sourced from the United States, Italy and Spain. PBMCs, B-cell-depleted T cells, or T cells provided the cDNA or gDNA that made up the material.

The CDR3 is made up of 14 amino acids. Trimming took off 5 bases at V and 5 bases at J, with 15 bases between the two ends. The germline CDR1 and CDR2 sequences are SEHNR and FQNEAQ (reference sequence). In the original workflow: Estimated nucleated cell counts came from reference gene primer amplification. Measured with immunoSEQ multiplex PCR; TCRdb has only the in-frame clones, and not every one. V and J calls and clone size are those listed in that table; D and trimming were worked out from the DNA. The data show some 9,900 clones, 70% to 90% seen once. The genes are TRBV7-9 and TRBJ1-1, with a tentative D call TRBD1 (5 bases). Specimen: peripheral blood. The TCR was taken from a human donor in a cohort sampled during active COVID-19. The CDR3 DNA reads TGTGCCAGCAGCCGAACAGGAGTTACGACTGAAGCTTTCTTT. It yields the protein CASSRTGVTTEAFF.